The following is a T cell receptor (beta chain) sequence with its context. What it recognizes is unknown. The sample is drawn from a study of blood T cells in healthy people across ages. Study observations and caveats: Significant beta diversity loss was already apparent by age approximately 42, declining roughly linearly.

CDR3 length: 15 residues. Germline CDR1 is GTSNPN and CDR2 is SVGIG (reference sequence). Sample-barcoded 5' priming and a J-beta primer mix drove a second PCR of roughly 7 to 11 cycles. Unique molecular identifiers of 12 random nucleotides labeled each cDNA. TCRdb re-derived calls from the 5' RACE reads in MiXCR, one entry per CDR3 protein. The sample holds around 500,000 distinct CDR3 sequences; 45% to 55% are singletons and the top ten take around 25%. The V call is TRBV30, the J call TRBJ2-5; TRBD1 agrees at 10 bases. The DNA matches TRBJ2-7 better at its end, which makes the J call doubtful. Sequenced material: blood. The TCR sequence derives from a man older than 75 in good health. For the CDR3, the DNA is TGTGCCTGGAGTCGCACCGGGACAGGGGTCTACGAGCAGTACTTC. It translates to CAWSRTGTGVYEQYF.